This T cell receptor beta chain appears in the sequencing data of a study of identical twins. A universal primer site was created by template switching, with the cDNA bearing unique molecular identifiers. One entry per CDR3 protein results from TCRdb running MiXCR on the 5' RACE reads. The sample carries about 260,000 distinct CDR3 sequences, roughly 7% recorded once. Notes on the study in general: Where out-of-frame alpha sequences were twin-shared, they showed excess low generation probability. Models predicted too little out-of-frame TCR alpha sharing in monozygotic twins. Abundant beta clonotypes from cord blood had fewer insertions, unlike memory repertoires, which showed none.

This clonotype occurred a few times. Antigen unknown. CDR3 size: 12 residues. The V end was cut by 5 bases, the J end by 8 bases, with 9 bases between. Germline loops: CDR1 SGHTA, CDR2 FQGTGA. This same sample was also part of a study on yellow fever vaccine responses in identical twins.

The sample comprised memory (CD45RO+) T cells sorted from blood. This TCR was sampled from a woman under 30 in good health. This chain connects TRBV7-3 to TRBJ2-2; D might be TRBD1 (5 bases). CDR3 loop: CASSPQGGELFF. The CDR3 coding sequence is TGTGCCAGCAGCCCCCAGGGTGGGGAGCTGTTTTTT.